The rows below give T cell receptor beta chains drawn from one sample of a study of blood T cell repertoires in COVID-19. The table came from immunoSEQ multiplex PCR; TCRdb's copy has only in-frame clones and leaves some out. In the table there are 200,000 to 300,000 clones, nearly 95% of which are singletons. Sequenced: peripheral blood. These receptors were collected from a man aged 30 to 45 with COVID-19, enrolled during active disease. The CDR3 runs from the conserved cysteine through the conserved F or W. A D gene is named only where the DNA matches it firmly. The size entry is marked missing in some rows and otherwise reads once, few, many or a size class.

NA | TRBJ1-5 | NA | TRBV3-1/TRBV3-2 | CASSQGTVGSNQPQHF | TGTGCCAGCAGCCAAGGGACAGTTGGAAGCAATCAGCCCCAGCATTTT
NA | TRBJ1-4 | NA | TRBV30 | CAWSLQSGEKLFF | TGTGCCTGGAGTCTCCAATCAGGTGAAAAACTGTTTTTT
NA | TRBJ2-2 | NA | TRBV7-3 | CASSPLGNTGELFF | TGTGCCAGCAGCCCTCTCGGGAACACCGGGGAGCTGTTTTTT
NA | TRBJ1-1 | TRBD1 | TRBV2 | CASTGQGVTEAFF | TGTGCCAGTACGGGACAGGGGGTCACTGAAGCTTTCTTT
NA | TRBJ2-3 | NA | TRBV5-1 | CASSPGTLAGPDTQYF | TGCGCCAGCAGCCCGGGGACCCTGGCGGGGCCAGATACGCAGTATTTT
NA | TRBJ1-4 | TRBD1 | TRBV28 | CASSHGTGHEKLFF | TGTGCCAGCAGTCACGGGACAGGGCACGAAAAACTGTTTTTT
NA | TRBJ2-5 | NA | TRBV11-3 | CASSLRVGETQYF | TGTGCCAGCAGCCTCAGGGTGGGAGAGACCCAGTACTTC
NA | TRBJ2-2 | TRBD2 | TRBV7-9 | CASIPTPGGTNTGELFF | TGTGCCAGCATCCCAACCCCCGGGGGGACGAACACCGGGGAGCTGTTTTTT
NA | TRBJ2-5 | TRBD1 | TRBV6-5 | CASSWDREGTQYF | TGTGCCAGCAGCTGGGACAGGGAGGGGACCCAGTACTTC
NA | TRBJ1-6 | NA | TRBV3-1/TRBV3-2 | CASSRDYNSPLHF | TGTGCCAGCAGTCGGGACTATAATTCACCCCTCCACTTT
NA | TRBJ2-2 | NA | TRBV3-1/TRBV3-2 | CASSQVSGDTGELFF | TGTGCCAGCAGCCAAGTATCCGGGGACACCGGGGAGCTGTTTTTT
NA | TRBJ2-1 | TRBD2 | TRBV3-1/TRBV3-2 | CASSHQRGGYNEQFF | TGTGCCAGCAGTCACCAGCGGGGGGGATACAATGAGCAGTTCTTC
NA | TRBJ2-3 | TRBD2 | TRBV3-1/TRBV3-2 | CASDLAGDSTDTQYF | TGTGCCAGCGACCTGGCGGGGGATAGCACAGATACGCAGTATTTT
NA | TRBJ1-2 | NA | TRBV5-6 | CASSLAGRGNYGYTF | TGTGCCAGCAGCTTGGCTGGCCGAGGTAACTATGGCTACACCTTC
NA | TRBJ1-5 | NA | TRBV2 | CASSVGQGLVQPQHF | TGTGCCAGCAGTGTAGGGCAGGGGTTGGTTCAGCCCCAGCATTTT
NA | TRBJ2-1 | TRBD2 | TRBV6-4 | CASSELAGAFNEQFF | TGTGCCAGCAGCGAACTAGCGGGGGCCTTCAATGAGCAGTTCTTC
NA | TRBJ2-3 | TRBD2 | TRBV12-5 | CASGLAGGLSTDTQYF | TGTGCTAGTGGTTTAGCGGGGGGCCTTAGCACAGATACGCAGTATTTT
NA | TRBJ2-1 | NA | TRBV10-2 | CASKVGQGSYNEQFF | TGCGCCAGCAAGGTGGGGCAGGGGTCCTACAATGAGCAGTTCTTC
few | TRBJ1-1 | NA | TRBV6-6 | CASSYTGSPEAFF | TGTGCCAGCAGTTACACAGGGTCCCCTGAAGCTTTCTTT
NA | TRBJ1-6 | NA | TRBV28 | CASRTQVNNSPLHF | TGTGCCAGCAGGACGCAGGTGAATAATTCACCCCTCCACTTT
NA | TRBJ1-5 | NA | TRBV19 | CASSRGGGNQPQHF | TGTGCCAGTAGCCGAGGAGGGGGCAATCAGCCCCAGCATTTT
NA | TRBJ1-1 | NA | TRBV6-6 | CASSYDRFNTEAFF | TGTGCCAGCAGTTACGACAGATTCAACACTGAAGCTTTCTTT
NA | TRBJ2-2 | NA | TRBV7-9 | CAIDTGELFF | TGTGCCATCGACACCGGGGAGCTGTTTTTT
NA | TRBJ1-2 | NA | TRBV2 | CASSDTSYGYTF | TGTGCCAGCAGTGATACCAGCTATGGCTACACCTTC
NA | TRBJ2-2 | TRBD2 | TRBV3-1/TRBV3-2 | CASSLPVSRGGPAGELFF | TGTGCCAGCAGCCTTCCCGTTTCGCGGGGGGGGCCCGCCGGGGAGCTGTTTTTT
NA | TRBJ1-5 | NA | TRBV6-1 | CASSSGVPQHF | TGTGCCAGCAGTTCCGGGGTGCCCCAGCATTTT
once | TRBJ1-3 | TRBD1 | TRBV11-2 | CASSLDPRTGPSGNTIYF | TGTGCCAGCAGCTTAGATCCGAGGACAGGCCCCTCTGGAAACACCATATATTTT
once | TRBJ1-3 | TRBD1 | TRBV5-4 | CASSSTGGGNTIYF | TGTGCCAGCAGCTCTACAGGGGGGGGAAACACCATATATTTT
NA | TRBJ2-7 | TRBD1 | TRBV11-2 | CASSSLQDRGPYEQYF | TGTGCCAGCAGCTCCCTCCAGGACAGGGGGCCCTACGAGCAGTACTTC
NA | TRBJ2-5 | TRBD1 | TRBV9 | CASSVSPDRGQETQYF | TGTGCCAGCAGCGTCTCGCCCGACAGGGGACAAGAGACCCAGTACTTC
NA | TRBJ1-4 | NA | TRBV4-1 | CASSQILAEIATNEKLFF | TGCGCCAGCAGCCAAATTCTTGCGGAAATAGCAACTAATGAAAAACTGTTTTTT
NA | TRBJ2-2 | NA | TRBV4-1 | CASSQDRGQPTTGELFF | TGCGCCAGCAGCCAAGATAGGGGCCAGCCTACCACCGGGGAGCTGTTTTTT
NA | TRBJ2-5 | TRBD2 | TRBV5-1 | CASSLGTSGAPPETQYF | TGCGCCAGCTCCCTCGGGACTAGCGGGGCTCCCCCGGAGACCCAGTACTTC
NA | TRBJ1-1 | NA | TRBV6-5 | CAIGRGLNTEAFF | TGTGCCATCGGTAGGGGTTTGAACACTGAAGCTTTCTTT
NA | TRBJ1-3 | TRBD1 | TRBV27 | CASSPPSGQGGNTIYF | TGTGCCAGCAGTCCCCCCTCGGGACAGGGGGGAAACACCATATATTTT
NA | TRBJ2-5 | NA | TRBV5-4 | CASRPQGVPETQYF | TGTGCCAGCAGACCTCAGGGCGTCCCGGAGACCCAGTACTTC
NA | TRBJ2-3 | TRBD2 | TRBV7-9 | CASSPTRTSGGRTDTQYF | TGTGCCAGCAGCCCGACCCGCACTAGCGGGGGCCGCACAGATACGCAGTATTTT
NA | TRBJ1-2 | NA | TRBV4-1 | CASSQEDSTNYGYTF | TGCGCCAGCAGCCAAGAAGACAGCACTAACTATGGCTACACCTTC
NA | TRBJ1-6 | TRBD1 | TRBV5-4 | CASSSGQPNNSPLHF | TGTGCCAGCAGCTCGGGACAGCCGAATAATTCACCCCTCCACTTT